The 2 T cell receptor beta chains in this list originate from one sample, sequenced in a study of spatial heterogeneity in lung cancer. TCRdb ran MiXCR on the 5' RACE reads and lists one entry per CDR3 protein. The sample lists just over 25,000 distinct CDR3 sequences, roughly 13% occurring once. Time point here: sample taken at primary tumor resection. Tumor, nontumor lung or frozen PBMC supplied whole RNA that was sequenced unsorted. This sample comprised PBMCs, obtained at surgery. These receptors were collected from a female donor with early-stage non-small cell lung cancer.

By frequency in the sample, this clonotype is medium-sized. This chain links TRBV7-2 with TRBJ2-7; the D is unclear. Germline CDR1 is SGHTA and CDR2 is FQGNSA. This CDR3 has 12 residues. V lost 1 base to trimming and J lost 6 bases, with 7 bases between them. For the CDR3, the DNA is TGTGCCAGCAGCTTAGGTCTTCCCGAGCAGTACTTC. As protein: CASSLGLPEQYF.

The V gene is TRBV10-2, the J gene TRBJ2-1; TRBD1 agrees at 10 bases. V trimming: 6 bases; J trimming: 6 bases; junction bases outside the gene matches: 5. The CDR3 is 14 amino acids. Germline values: CDR1 WSHSY, CDR2 SAAADI. The CDR3 DNA sequence: TGCGCCAGCAGAACCGGGACAGGGGTCAATGAGCAGTTCTTC. Its translation is CASRTGTGVNEQFF.